The rows below give T cell receptor beta chains drawn from one sample of a study of blood T cell repertoires in COVID-19. This table comes from immunoSEQ multiplex PCR, and its TCRdb copy is limited to in-frame clones, with some not included. The data hold around 83,000 clones, with around 89% observed a single time. Source material: peripheral blood. All receptors come from a man between 65 and 85 years old with active or convalescent COVID-19. CDR3s include the opening cysteine and the closing phenylalanine or tryptophan.

v_gene	j_gene	CDR3aa
TRBV6-2/TRBV6-3	TRBJ2-3	CASSSGQFTDTQYF
TRBV18	TRBJ2-1	CASSFSSGSSYNEQFF
TRBV28	TRBJ1-1	CASSPAQGSGTEAFF
TRBV19	TRBJ1-2	CASSPGALSFGYTF
TRBV11-3	TRBJ2-3	CASSLVGASTDTQYF
TRBV7-2	TRBJ1-2	CASNLDRGFYGYTF
TRBV4-2	TRBJ2-2	CASSQDGGVNTGELFF
TRBV5-1	TRBJ1-2	CASSLAGGRSSYGYTF
TRBV3-1/TRBV3-2	TRBJ1-1	CASSQVDRGPMNTEAFF
TRBV28	TRBJ1-1	CASSLTGTNTEAFF